A single sample is the source of the 14 T cell receptor beta chains below, sequenced in a study of T cell repertoires in cytomegalovirus infection (dated by TCRdb to between 2019 and 2020). The instrument was an Illumina HiSeq 1500. TCRdb reran the public reads through fastp at Q25 and MiXCR, keeping productive beta chains. Rows are combined by CDR3 protein, so each entry shows the most common genes and DNA. The sample records 200,000 to 300,000 distinct CDR3 sequences, roughly 15% of which are singletons. In total, the top ten clones hold roughly 8.7% of the sample. Sequenced input: PBMCs. The receptors were gathered from a human donor in good health (CMV status not recorded). Some clones in this sample may be carry-over from other donors' samples.

This clonotype was seen more than once but under ten times. V usage is TRBV20-1 and J usage is TRBJ2-7; the D call may be TRBD1 or TRBD2 (6 bases each). Trimming removed 1 base at V and 5 bases at J, with 15 bases between. CDR1 and CDR2 (germline): DFQATT, SNEGSKA (reference sequence). The CDR3 totals 14 residues. CDR3 loop: CSARVRGPRDEQYF. DNA for the CDR3: TGCAGTGCTAGAGTCCGGGGGCCCCGGGACGAGCAGTACTTC.

The chain uses TRBV5-1 and TRBJ1-5, with D tentatively TRBD1 (5 bases). Deletions cut 0 bases from V and 2 bases from J, with 12 bases between. The CDR3 has 16 amino acids. Per the germline V gene, CDR1 is SGHRS and CDR2 is YFSETQ. The CDR3 region has the DNA TGCGCCAGCAGCTTGGGAGGGGTTTCGGGCAATCAGCCCCAGCATTTT. Residues: CASSLGGVSGNQPQHF.

This clonotype was counted at least ten times. The rearrangement joins TRBV6-1 to TRBJ2-1, with 16 nucleotides matching TRBD2. CDR1 and CDR2 from the germline V gene are MNHNS and SASEGT. The CDR3 is made up of 15 amino acids. V trimming: 6 bases; J trimming: 8 bases; junction bases outside the gene matches: 4. CDR3 sequence: CASRGTSGGADEQFF. In DNA, the CDR3 is TGTGCCAGCAGGGGGACTAGCGGGGGGGCCGATGAGCAGTTCTTC.

This clonotype occurred many times. The chain employs TRBV4-2 and TRBJ2-5, with 10 bases matching TRBD2. Germline V lookup: CDR1 LGHNA, CDR2 YNFKEQ. This CDR3 region has 19 residues. V shed 0 bases and J 1 base; nucleotides not matched to a gene: 11. CDR3 coding DNA: TGTGCCAGCAGCCAAGATAGCGGACTAGCGGACACAACCCAAGAGACCCAGTACTTC. Its translation: CASSQDSGLADTTQETQYF.

The chain combines TRBV5-1 with TRBJ1-1, with D uncertain. The CDR3 has 12 amino acids. With 0 bases removed from V and 11 bases from J, the gap between germline ends came to 11 bases. Looked up from germline, CDR1 is SGHRS and CDR2 is YFSETQ. In nucleotides, the CDR3 is TGCGCCAGCAGCTTGGAGGGAGGGCGGGCTTTCTTT. Translated: CASSLEGGRAFF.

The J gene is TRBJ2-3, the V gene TRBV29-1; the match to TRBD2 covers 8 bases. After removal of 7 bases from V and 0 bases from J, the junction contained 6 bases not matched to a gene. Germline CDR1 is SQVTM and CDR2 is ANQGSEA. This CDR3 is 14 amino acids long. The CDR3: CSGETSGSTDTQYF. As DNA, the CDR3 is TGCAGCGGCGAAACTAGCGGTAGCACAGATACGCAGTATTTT.

The rearrangement links TRBV15 to TRBJ2-1; TRBD1 agrees at 9 bases. Germline assignment: CDR1 LNHNV and CDR2 YYDKDF (reference sequence). The CDR3 is 13 amino acids. The trim removed 5 bases at V and 9 bases at J, leaving 5 bases unmatched. The CDR3 region has the DNA TGTGCCACCAGCGGGGACAGGGTCGGTGAGCAGTTCTTC. Amino acids: CATSGDRVGEQFF.

The sample holds many counts of this clonotype. The chain has TRBV7-6 and TRBJ2-7, with D perhaps matching TRBD1 (6 bases). Germline loops: CDR1 SGHVS, CDR2 FNYEAQ. The V end lost 2 bases, the J end lost 2 bases, and 10 bases lay between the germline ends. There are 14 residues in the CDR3. The CDR3, as DNA: TGTGCCAGCAGCTTAAGTGGACAGCCCTACGAGCAGTACTTC. It codes for CASSLSGQPYEQYF.

This clonotype has a count of ten or more. The chain uses TRBV28 and TRBJ2-1; no clear D gene. The CDR3 is 15 residues long. Germline loops: CDR1 MDHEN, CDR2 SYDVKM. Deletions cut 2 bases from V and 4 bases from J, with 12 bases between. CDR3 DNA sequence: TGTGCCAGCAGTTTAGTCCTTGGCGGATACAATGAGCAGTTCTTC. Translation: CASSLVLGGYNEQFF.

This clonotype was observed many times. The genes are TRBV6-2 or TRBV6-3 and TRBJ2-1; D is ambiguous. This CDR3 comprises 17 residues. V was cut by 4 bases and J by 6 bases, with 22 bases left in between. Germline assignment: CDR1 MNHEY and CDR2 SVGEGT. CDR3 DNA: TGTGCCAGCAGTTCTCCTCGATCGGCAGTCTGGGGCAATGAGCAGTTCTTC. Its translation is CASSSPRSAVWGNEQFF.

Notes on this clonotype: The conserved final phenylalanine or tryptophan is absent from the CDR3, which likely points to a read error. The limits of the CDR3 on the DNA are not certain, so only TCRdb's listed CDR3 is given. The rearrangement links TRBV29-1 to TRBJ1-4. Germline CDR1 SQVTM, CDR2 ANQGSEA. The CDR3 totals 8 residues, both ends included. CDR3: CSVEGEEE.

This clonotype was seen ten or more times. The chain carries TRBV6-5 and TRBJ2-1, with 11 nucleotides matching TRBD2. The trim removed 1 base at V and 6 bases at J, leaving 5 bases unmatched. CDR1 and CDR2 from the germline V gene are MNHEY and SVGAGI. The CDR3 length is 16 residues. The CDR3 reads CASSYFLAGGPNEQFF. The CDR3 DNA sequence: TGTGCCAGCAGTTACTTTCTAGCGGGAGGACCCAATGAGCAGTTCTTC.

This clonotype was seen repeatedly, ten times or more. This chain links TRBV4-3 with TRBJ1-6, with D hard to call. With 0 bases removed from V and 5 bases from J, the gap between germline ends came to 14 bases. CDR3 length: 17 amino acids. Germline V gives CDR1 LGHNA, CDR2 YSLEER. The CDR3: CASSQDLYGENNSPLHF. The DNA of the CDR3 is TGCGCCAGCAGCCAAGATCTCTATGGGGAAAATAATTCACCCCTCCACTTT.

The chain couples TRBV20-1 to TRBJ2-1, with TRBD1 matching 8 bases. Germline CDR1 is DFQATT and CDR2 is SNEGSKA (reference sequence). The CDR3 consists of 12 residues. V lost 6 bases to trimming and J lost 7 bases; unmatched junction nucleotides: 5. The CDR3 DNA sequence: TGCAGTGCGACAGGGGCAGGGAATGAGCAGTTCTTC. This translates into CSATGAGNEQFF.